This TCR beta chain was sequenced for a study of regulatory T cells in long-lasting Graves disease. Time point described: newly diagnosed GD, antithyroid drugs for less than 3 months. From RNA extracted from PBMCs, the TCR library was made. Sequencing libraries for TCR beta were prepared with iRepertoire HTBI primers and Arm-PCR of CDR3 regions. TCRdb passed the multiplex PCR reads through MiXCR, listing each CDR3 protein once. Here the sample spans fewer than 550,000 distinct CDR3 sequences, 15% to 20% being singletons. This clonotype occurred many times. Its target is not known. Study-level results: The sample size was small, and this may have reduced accuracy.

There are 14 residues in the CDR3. Germline CDR1 SNHLY, CDR2 FYNNEI. Trimming cost V 2 bases and J 4 bases, with 11 bases left between them. These data also featured in a second study, about T cells in Graves' hyperthyroidism and ophthalmopathy. That investigation notes: Exclusion of a patient resulted from uncontrolled infection, other autoimmune disease, pregnancy or lactation. Expanded thyroid clonotypes (above 0.001) were mostly also found in blood.

Sequenced material: peripheral blood mononuclear cells (PBMCs), taken at new diagnosis, from a patient treated with antithyroid drugs. The chain uses TRBV2 and TRBJ1-1; D call uncertain. This sequence originates from a woman aged 40 to 65 with Graves disease. The CDR3 DNA reads TGTGCCAGCAGTGAACTAGGGTACACCACTGAAGCTTTCTTT. Protein product: CASSELGYTTEAFF.